This TCR beta chain was recorded in a study of regulatory T cells in long-lasting Graves disease. Both iRepertoire HTBI primers and Arm-PCR of CDR3 regions were used to build the TCR beta libraries. TCRdb reprocessed the multiplex PCR reads with MiXCR, giving one entry per CDR3 protein. This table holds under 450,000 distinct CDR3 sequences, 12% found once. As for time point: newly diagnosed GD, antithyroid drugs for less than 3 months. There was RNA extracted from PBMCs, and the TCR library was made from it. EDTA tubes were used for drawing roughly 9 milliliters of peripheral blood. Germline loops: CDR1 KGHSH, CDR2 LQKENI. There are 15 residues in the CDR3. Trimming removed 2 bases at V and 5 bases at J, with 13 bases between. The sample was also reused in another study, on T cells in Graves' hyperthyroidism and ophthalmopathy. That publication notes: Together with thyroid ultrasound, orbital computed tomography, serum thyroxine and TRAb, clinical symptoms were used for diagnoses.

V is TRBV18 and J is TRBJ2-1; D may be TRBD1 (5 bases). This TCR came from a woman younger than 35 with Graves disease. The source material was peripheral blood mononuclear cells (PBMCs), sampled at new diagnosis, from a patient treated with antithyroid drugs. Here the CDR3 reads CASSPAGPGDNEQFF. CDR3 coding DNA: TGTGCCAGCTCACCAGCAGGGCCCGGAGACAATGAGCAGTTCTTC.